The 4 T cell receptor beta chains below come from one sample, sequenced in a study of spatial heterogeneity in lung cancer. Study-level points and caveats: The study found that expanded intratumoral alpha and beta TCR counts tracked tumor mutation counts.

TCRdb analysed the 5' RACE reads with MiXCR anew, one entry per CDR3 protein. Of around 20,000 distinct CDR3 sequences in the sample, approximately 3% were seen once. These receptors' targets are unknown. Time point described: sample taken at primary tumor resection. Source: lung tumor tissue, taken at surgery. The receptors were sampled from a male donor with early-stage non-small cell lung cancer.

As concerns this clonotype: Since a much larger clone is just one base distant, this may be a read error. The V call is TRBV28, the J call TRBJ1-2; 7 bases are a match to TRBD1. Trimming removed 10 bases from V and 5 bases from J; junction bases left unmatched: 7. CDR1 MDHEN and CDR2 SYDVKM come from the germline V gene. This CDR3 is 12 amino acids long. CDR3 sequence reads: CAITLQGYGYTF. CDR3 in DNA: TGTGCCATCACCCTACAGGGGTATGGCTACACCTTC.

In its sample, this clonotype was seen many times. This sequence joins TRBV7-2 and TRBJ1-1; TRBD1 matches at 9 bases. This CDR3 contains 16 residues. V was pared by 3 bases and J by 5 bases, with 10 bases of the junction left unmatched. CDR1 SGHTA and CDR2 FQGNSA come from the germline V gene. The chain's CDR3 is CASSLGQGLVGTEAFF. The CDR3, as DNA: TGTGCCAGCAGCTTGGGACAGGGCCTTGTGGGGACTGAAGCTTTCTTT.

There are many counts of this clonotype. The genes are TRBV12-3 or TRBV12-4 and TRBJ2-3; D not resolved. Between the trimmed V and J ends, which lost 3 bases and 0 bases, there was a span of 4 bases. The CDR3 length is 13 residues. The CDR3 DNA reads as TGTGCCAGCAGTTTCGGGAGCACAGATACGCAGTATTTT. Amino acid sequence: CASSFGSTDTQYF.

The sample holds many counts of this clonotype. The DNA for the CDR3 is TGTGCCAGCAGCTTGAGCGGGAGCTCCTACGAGCAGTACTTC. Protein sequence: CASSLSGSSYEQYF. This chain uses TRBV11-1 with TRBJ2-7; 8 positions match TRBD2. Germline V lookup: CDR1 SGHAT, CDR2 FQDESV (reference sequence). V dropped 3 bases and J dropped 0; count of bases not matched to a gene: 1. This CDR3 spans 14 amino acids.